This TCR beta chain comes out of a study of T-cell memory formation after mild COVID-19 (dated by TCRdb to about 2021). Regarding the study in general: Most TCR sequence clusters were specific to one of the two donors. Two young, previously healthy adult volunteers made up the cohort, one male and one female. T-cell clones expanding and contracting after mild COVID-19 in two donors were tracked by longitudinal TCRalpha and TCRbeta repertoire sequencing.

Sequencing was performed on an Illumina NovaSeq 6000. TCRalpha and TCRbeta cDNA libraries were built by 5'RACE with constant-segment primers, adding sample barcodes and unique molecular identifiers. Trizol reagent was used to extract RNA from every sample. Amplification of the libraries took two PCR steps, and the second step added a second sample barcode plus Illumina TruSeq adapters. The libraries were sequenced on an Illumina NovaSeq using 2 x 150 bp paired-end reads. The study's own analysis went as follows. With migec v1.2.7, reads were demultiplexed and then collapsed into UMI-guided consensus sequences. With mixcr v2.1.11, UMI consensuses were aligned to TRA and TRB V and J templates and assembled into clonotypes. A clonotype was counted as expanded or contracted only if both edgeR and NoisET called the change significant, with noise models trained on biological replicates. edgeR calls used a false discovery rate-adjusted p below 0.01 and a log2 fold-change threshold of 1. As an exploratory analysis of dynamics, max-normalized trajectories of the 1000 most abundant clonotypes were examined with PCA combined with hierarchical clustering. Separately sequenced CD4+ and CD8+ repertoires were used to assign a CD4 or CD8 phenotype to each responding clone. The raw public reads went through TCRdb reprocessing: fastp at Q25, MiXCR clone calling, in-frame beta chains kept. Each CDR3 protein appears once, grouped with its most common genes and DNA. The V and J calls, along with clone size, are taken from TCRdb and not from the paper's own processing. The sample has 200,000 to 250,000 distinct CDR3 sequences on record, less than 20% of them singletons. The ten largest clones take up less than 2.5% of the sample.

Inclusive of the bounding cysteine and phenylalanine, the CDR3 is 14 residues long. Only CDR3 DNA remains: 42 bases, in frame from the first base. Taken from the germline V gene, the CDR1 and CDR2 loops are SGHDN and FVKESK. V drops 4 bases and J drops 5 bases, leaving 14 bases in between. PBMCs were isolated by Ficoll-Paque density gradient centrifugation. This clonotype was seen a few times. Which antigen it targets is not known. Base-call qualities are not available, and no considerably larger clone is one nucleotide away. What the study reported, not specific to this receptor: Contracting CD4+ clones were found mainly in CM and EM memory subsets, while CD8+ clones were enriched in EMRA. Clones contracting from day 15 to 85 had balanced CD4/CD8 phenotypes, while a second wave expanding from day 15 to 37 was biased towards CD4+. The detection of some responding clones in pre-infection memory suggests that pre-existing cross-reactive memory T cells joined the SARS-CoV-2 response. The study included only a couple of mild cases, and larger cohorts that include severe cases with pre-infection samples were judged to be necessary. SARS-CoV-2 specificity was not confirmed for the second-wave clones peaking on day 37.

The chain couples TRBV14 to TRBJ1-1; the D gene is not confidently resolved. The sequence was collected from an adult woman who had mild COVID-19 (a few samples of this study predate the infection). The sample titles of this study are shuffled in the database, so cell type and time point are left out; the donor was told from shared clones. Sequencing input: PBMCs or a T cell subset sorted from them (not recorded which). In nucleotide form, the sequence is TGTGCCAGCAGCCTGGGGAGGGCGAGAACTGAAGCTTTCTTT. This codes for CASSLGRARTEAFF. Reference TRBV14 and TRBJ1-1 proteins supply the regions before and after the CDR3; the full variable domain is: EAGVTQFPSHSVIEKGQTVTLRCDPISGHDNLYWYRRVMGKEIKFLLHFVKESKQDESGMPNNRFLAERTGGTYSTLKVQPAELEDSGVYFCASSLGRARTEAFFGQGTRLTVV.